This TCR beta chain was recovered during a study of patients and donors after allogeneic stem cell transplantation. This CDR3 comprises 13 residues. V shed 3 bases and J shed 5 bases, with 13 bases lying between them. Germline assignment: CDR1 DFQATT and CDR2 SNEGSKA (reference sequence). MiXCR was run by TCRdb on the RT-PCR reads, yielding one entry per CDR3 protein. The sample holds roughly 200,000 distinct CDR3 sequences; around two fifths are singletons and the top ten take around 10%. The sequenced sample consisted of blood, either unsorted or a sorted T cell fraction (not recorded which). This TCR came from a human donor who was either an allogeneic HSCT recipient or a stem cell or donor lymphocyte infusion donor (not recorded which). It is not recorded whose cells these are; they may come from a transplant donor. This chain links TRBV20-1 with TRBJ1-2, with D tentatively TRBD1 (5 bases). DNA of the CDR3: TGCAGTGCTAGGCTCGGGGCGCGGTATGGCTACACCTTC. It specifies CSARLGARYGYTF.